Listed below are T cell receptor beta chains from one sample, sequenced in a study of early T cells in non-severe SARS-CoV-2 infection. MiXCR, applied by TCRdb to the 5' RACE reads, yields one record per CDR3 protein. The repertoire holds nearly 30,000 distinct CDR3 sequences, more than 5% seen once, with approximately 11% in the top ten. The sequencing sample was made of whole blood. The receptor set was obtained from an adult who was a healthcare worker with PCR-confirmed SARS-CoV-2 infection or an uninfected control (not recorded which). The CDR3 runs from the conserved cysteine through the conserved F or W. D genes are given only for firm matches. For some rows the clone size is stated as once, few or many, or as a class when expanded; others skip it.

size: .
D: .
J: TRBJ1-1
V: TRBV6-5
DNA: TGTGCCAGCACAGGGTCTACTGAAGCTTTCTTT
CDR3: CASTGSTEAFF

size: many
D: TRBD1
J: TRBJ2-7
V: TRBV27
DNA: TGTGCCAGCATCTCTGTCGGACAGGGGGGGTACGAGCAGTACTTC
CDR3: CASISVGQGGYEQYF

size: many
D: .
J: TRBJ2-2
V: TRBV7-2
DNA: TGTGCCAGCAGCTTAACTAGATCCTTAAACACCGGGGAGCTGTTTTTT
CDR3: CASSLTRSLNTGELFF

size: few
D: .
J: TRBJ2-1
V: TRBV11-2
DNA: TGTGCCAGCAGCTTAACGGGATCCTTGCCCTACAATGAGCAGTTCTTC
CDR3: CASSLTGSLPYNEQFF

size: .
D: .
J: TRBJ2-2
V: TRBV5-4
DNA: TGTGCCAGCAGCAGGGGCGGGACTGGGGAGCTGTTTTTT
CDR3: CASSRGGTGELFF

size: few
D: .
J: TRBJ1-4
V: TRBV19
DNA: TGTGCCAGTCACGAGGGGGCTAATGAAAAACTGTTTTTT
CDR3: CASHEGANEKLFF

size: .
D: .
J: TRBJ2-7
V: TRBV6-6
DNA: TGTGCCAGCAGTAAGGGGGGAGAAGGGGCCGAGCAGTACTTC
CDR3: CASSKGGEGAEQYF

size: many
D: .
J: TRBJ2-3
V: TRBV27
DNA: TGTGCCAGCAGTCTCAAAACAGGGATCCTAGCAGATACGCAGTATTTT
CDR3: CASSLKTGILADTQYF

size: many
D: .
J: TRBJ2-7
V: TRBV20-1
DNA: TGCAGTGCTAGAGGCCGGGACCACTCCTACGAGCAGTACTTC
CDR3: CSARGRDHSYEQYF

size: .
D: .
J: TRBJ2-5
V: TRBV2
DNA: TGTGCCAGCAGTGGTGGCTACCCTTACCAAGAGACCCAGTACTTC
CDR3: CASSGGYPYQETQYF

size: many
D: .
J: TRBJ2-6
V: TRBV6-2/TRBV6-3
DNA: TGTGCCTCCTCGACCGACCGCTCTGGGGCCAACGTCCTGACTTTC
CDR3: CASSTDRSGANVLTF

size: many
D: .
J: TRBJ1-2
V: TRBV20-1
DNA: TGCAGTGCTGCGGGGAGGGGTCCTGCTTACTTC
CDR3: CSAAGRGPAYF

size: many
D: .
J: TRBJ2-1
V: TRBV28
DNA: TGTGCCAGCAGTTCAGAGGGGTTAGGGAACAATGAGCAGTTCTTC
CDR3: CASSSEGLGNNEQFF

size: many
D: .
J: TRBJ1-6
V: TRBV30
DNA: TGTGCCTGGAGTGGAGGGGCTTCGGCACCCCTCCACTTT
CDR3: CAWSGGASAPLHF

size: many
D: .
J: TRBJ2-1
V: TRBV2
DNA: TGTGCCAGCAGTACTGAATTATACAATGAGCAGTTCTTC
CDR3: CASSTELYNEQFF

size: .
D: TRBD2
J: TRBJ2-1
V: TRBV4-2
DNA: TGTGCCAGCAGCCAACAAGCGGGAGGGATCGTTGATGAGCAGTTCTTC
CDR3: CASSQQAGGIVDEQFF

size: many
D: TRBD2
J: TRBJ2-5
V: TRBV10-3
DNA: TGTGCCATCGGTAGCGGGGGGTACCAAGAGACCCAGTACTTC
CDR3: CAIGSGGYQETQYF

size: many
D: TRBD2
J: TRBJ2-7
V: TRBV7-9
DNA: TGTGCCAGCATTCCTAGCGGGAGGGTCGAGCAGTACTTC
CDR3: CASIPSGRVEQYF

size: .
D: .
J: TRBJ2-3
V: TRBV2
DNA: TGTGCCAGCAGTACAGGGAAATCAGATACGCAGTATTTT
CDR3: CASSTGKSDTQYF

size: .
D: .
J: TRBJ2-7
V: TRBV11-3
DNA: TGTGCCAGCAGGTGGACGGGACTCACCTACGAGCAGTACTTC
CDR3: CASRWTGLTYEQYF

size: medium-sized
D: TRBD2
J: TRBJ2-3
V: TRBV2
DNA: TGTGCCAGCAGTGTGGAAAAACTAGCGGGGGTGGATACGCAGTATTTT
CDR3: CASSVEKLAGVDTQYF

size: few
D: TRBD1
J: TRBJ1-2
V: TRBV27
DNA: TGTGCCAGCAGTTTAATGGGAGGGGGCGCCGCCGGCTACACCTTC
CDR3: CASSLMGGGAAGYTF

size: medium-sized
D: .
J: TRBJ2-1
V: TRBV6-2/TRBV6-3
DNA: TGTGCCAGCAGTTACTTAAATGAGCAGTTCTTC
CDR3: CASSYLNEQFF

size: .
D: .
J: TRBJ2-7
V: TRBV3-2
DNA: TGTGCCAGCAGCCAATTCATCGGAGAGGCCGAGCAGTACTTC
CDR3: CASSQFIGEAEQYF